These 5 T cell receptor beta chains share one sample of origin, sequenced in a study of prognosis after radiotherapy for stage I lung cancer. Template was genomic DNA; TCR beta CDR3 amplified in two multiplex PCR rounds. Primers (each specific to one TRBV or TRBJ gene) were used in first-round PCR. TCRdb fed the multiplex PCR reads into MiXCR, producing one record per CDR3 protein. The sample records 45,000 to 70,000 distinct CDR3 sequences, around a quarter being singletons. The sample was PBMCs, taken before or after stereotactic body radiation therapy (not recorded which). Receptors were obtained from a donor aged 50 or older with non-small cell lung cancer.

A note on this clonotype: A single base is all that separates this from a far larger clone, so a read error is likely. The J gene is TRBJ2-5, the V gene TRBV6-4, with D perhaps assigned TRBD1 or TRBD2 (6 bases each). The CDR3 totals 13 residues. The V gene's germline CDR1 is MRHNA and CDR2 SNTAGT. The CDR3 loop is CASVPGAGETKYF. CDR3 bases: TGTGCCAGCGTTCCGGGGGCCGGGGAGACCAAGTACTTC.

Ten or more counts support this clonotype. The V gene is TRBV10-2, the J gene TRBJ1-4; 7 nucleotides align to TRBD1. The trim removed 4 bases at V and 8 bases at J, leaving 4 bases unmatched. This CDR3 has 13 residues. Germline CDR1 and CDR2: WSHSY and SAAADI. CDR3 sequence (DNA): TGCGCCAGCAGTGGGACGGACAGGGAAAAACTGTTTTTT. It specifies CASSGTDREKLFF.

About this clonotype itself: Being one base from a much bigger clone, this may be a read error. V usage is TRBV20-1 and J usage is TRBJ2-1, with 10 bases matching TRBD2. Germline V gene lookup returns CDR1 DFQATT and CDR2 SNEGSKA (reference sequence). The CDR3 is 16 residues long. Here the CDR3 DNA reads TGCAGTGCTGGAGACCCAGCGGGGGGGTTATACAATGAGCAGTTCTTC. It is translated as CSAGDPAGGLYNEQFF.

This clonotype was seen repeatedly, ten times or more. The rearrangement uses TRBV6-1 and TRBJ1-2; D ambiguous. The CDR3 runs to 14 residues. V gave up 4 bases and J gave up 1 base, with 10 bases separating them. In germline, CDR1 is MNHNS, CDR2 SASEGT. As DNA, the CDR3 is TGTGCCAGCAGTGTGAATCTCTATAACTATGGCTACACCTTC. It translates to CASSVNLYNYGYTF.

This clonotype was observed at least ten times. The chain links TRBV6-1 to TRBJ2-7; D might be TRBD1 (5 bases). The CDR3 has 12 residues. The germline gives CDR1 MNHNS, CDR2 SASEGT. The V end was cut by 8 bases, the J end by 8 bases, with 16 bases between. The CDR3 here is CASGSRQGKQYF. CDR3 DNA sequence: TGTGCCAGCGGAAGTAGGCAGGGCAAGCAGTACTTC.